Following are 8 T cell receptor beta chains from one sample sequenced in a study of Ad26.COV2.S vaccination and SARS-CoV-2 variants. As to treatment: around 19 received Ad26.COV2.S at low or high dose, single or two shots; 5 received placebo; per-sample allocation not given. The study sampled participants on day 63 after the first vaccine or placebo injection. Using immunoSEQ multiplex PCR, the repertoire was profiled, and TCRdb retains in-frame clones only, with some absent. Of some 320,000 clones in the sample, about 85% were seen once. This specimen was peripheral blood, taken in a trial of Ad26.COV2.S vaccine versus placebo. The receptors come from a person between 18 and 65 years old who received the Ad26.COV2.S COVID-19 vaccine or a placebo.

The rearrangement joins TRBV9 to TRBJ2-4, with a tentative D call TRBD1 (6 bases). Trimming pared 4 bases from V and 5 bases from J, leaving 10 bases between. The V gene's germline CDR1 is SGDLS and CDR2 YYNGEE. This CDR3 comprises 13 residues. The CDR3 nucleotides are TGTGCCAGCAGCCCGCGGACAGAAAACATTCAGTACTTC. It is translated as CASSPRTENIQYF.

The chain has TRBV11-3 and TRBJ1-3, with D unclear. V was shortened by 1 base and J by 0 bases, with 10 bases between the two germline ends. The CDR3 spans 16 residues. Germline lookup yields CDR1 SGHNT and CDR2 YENEEA. In DNA form, the CDR3 reads TGTGCCAGCAGCTTAGCGGCAGACCGCTCTGGAAACACCATATATTTT. Protein sequence: CASSLAADRSGNTIYF.

The chain is built from TRBV5-1 and TRBJ2-3, with TRBD2 identical over 8 bases. V was pared by 2 bases and J by 2 bases, with 4 bases of the junction left unmatched. The CDR3 spans 15 residues. The V gene's germline CDR1 is SGHRS and CDR2 YFSETQ. DNA of the CDR3: TGCGCCAGCAGCTTCCGAGCGGGGGTCACAGATACGCAGTATTTT. It specifies CASSFRAGVTDTQYF. Filled out from reference TRBV5-1 and TRBJ2-3, the complete variable domain reads KAGVTQTPRYLIKTRGQQVTLSCSPISGHRSVSWYQQTPGQGLQFLFEYFSETQRNKGNFPGRFSGRQFSNSRSEMNVSTLELGDSALYLCASSFRAGVTDTQYFGPGTRLTVL.

The rearrangement links TRBV5-1 to TRBJ1-3; D gene uncertain. Germline CDR1 reads SGHRS; CDR2 reads YFSETQ. Trimming removed 0 bases from V and 0 bases from J, with 10 bases in between. The CDR3 totals 16 residues. CDR3 sequence reads: CASSLDQPSSGNTIYF. The CDR3 DNA follows: TGCGCCAGCAGCTTGGACCAACCAAGCTCTGGAAACACCATATATTTT.

The V gene is TRBV19, the J gene TRBJ1-5; D uncertain. V lost 3 bases, J lost 0 bases, and 18 bases lay in between. This CDR3 comprises 18 residues. Germline V gene sequence: CDR1 LNHDA, CDR2 SQIVND (reference sequence). The CDR3 DNA sequence: TGTGCCAGTAGTATTTTGAGTTGGACGGCGAATAGCAATCAGCCCCAGCATTTT. Its translation is CASSILSWTANSNQPQHF.

V usage is TRBV7-9 and J usage is TRBJ1-5; D remains unclear. Between the trimmed V and J ends, which lost 0 bases and 1 base, there was a span of 10 bases. The CDR3 length is 16 residues. The germline V gene encodes CDR1 SEHNR and CDR2 FQNEAQ (reference sequence). The DNA of the CDR3 is TGTGCCAGCAGCTTAGCGATCGGACGAAGCAATCAGCCCCAGCATTTT. Protein sequence: CASSLAIGRSNQPQHF.

The chain couples TRBV5-6 to TRBJ2-7; 12 positions agree with TRBD2. This CDR3 comprises 16 residues. CDR1 is SGHDT, CDR2 YYEEEE, per germline. The trim removed 3 bases at V and 1 base at J, leaving 5 bases unmatched. CDR3 residues: CASSSRTSGTSYEQYF. DNA for the CDR3: TGTGCCAGCAGCTCTCGGACTAGCGGGACGTCCTACGAGCAGTACTTC.

This clone was seen only once. CDR3 nucleotide sequence: TGTGCCAGCAGCCATGCGACCCGCTCCGGAAACACCATATATTTT. Its translation is CASSHATRSGNTIYF. The chain carries TRBV3-1 (or the pseudogene TRBV3-2) and TRBJ1-3; D is uncertain. The CDR3 consists of 15 residues. Per germline, CDR1 LGHDT and CDR2 YNNKEL (reference sequence). The V and J ends lost 3 bases and 4 bases respectively, with 13 bases between them.